The sample holds many counts of the clone carrying this T cell receptor beta chain. Building the TCR beta libraries relied on iRepertoire HTBI primers, and CDR3 regions underwent Arm-PCR. TCRdb processed the multiplex PCR reads anew with MiXCR; each CDR3 protein has one entry. The top ten hold about 7.8% of the sample, which has roughly 470,000 distinct CDR3 sequences, around 21% seen once. This sample is part of a study of regulatory T cells in long-lasting Graves disease. Time point reported: persistent/refractory GD, antithyroid drugs over 5 years with positive TRAb. PBMC-extracted RNA yielded the TCR library. Graves' disease diagnoses used American Thyroid Association guidelines. The sample in question was peripheral blood mononuclear cells (PBMCs), obtained when the disease was refractory, from a patient treated with antithyroid drugs. The clonotype comes from a female donor with Graves disease.

The CDR3 sequence is CASSEFPSPLHF. DNA for the CDR3: TGTGCCAGCAGTGAATTTCCTTCACCCCTCCACTTT. This sequence joins TRBV6-1 and TRBJ1-6; D gene unclear. The V end lost 2 bases, the J end lost 9 bases, and 5 bases lay between the germline ends. Germline V gives CDR1 MNHNS, CDR2 SASEGT. The CDR3 is made up of 12 amino acids.